The present entry profiles one TCR beta chain with its context. No antigen is known for it. This sample is part of a study of shared clonotypes between healthy human individuals. Across the whole study: Donors consisted of two women and three men between 18 and 49. For every donor, three CD4 naive, three CD4 memory, two CD8 naive and one CD8 memory plates were used. Study observations and caveats: Of the naive CD4 clonotypes, 4% to 5% were shared across several donors. The authors sampled blood alone, and tissue repertoires likely differ.

Germline V CDR1 and CDR2: SGHRS, YFSETQ. CDR3 size: 15 residues. Trimming stripped 1 base from V and 7 bases from J, with 15 bases between. Produced via immunoSEQ multiplex PCR; TCRdb's table is partial and in-frame only. This table has about 2.4 million clones, over 85% appearing once. The clonotype comes from a man between 18 and 29 years old in good health. Some clones in this sample may be carry-over from other donors' samples. Material: naive CD4+ T cells from PBMCs. The subset is: CD45RA+ positively selected. V gene TRBV5-1 combines with J gene TRBJ2-1; D is unresolved. Here the CDR3 DNA reads TGCGCCAGCAGCTTGAAGAACGGTCAAGAGAATGAGCAGTTCTTC. Amino acids: CASSLKNGQENEQFF.